The T cell receptor beta chain described here comes from a study of human T cells and chemical hapten exposure. Overall study context: Across samples, TCR yields varied, mostly owing to small differences in pooled library volumes.

Time point reported: pre-sensitization, week 0. Noted treatment: therapeutic diphenylcyclopropenone sensitization with weekly scalp DPC. Blood, whole and unfractionated, served as the source for total RNA extraction. Source study methods: Samples ranged from about 23,224 to 690,600 TCRs, with a median of around 100,000. Via MiXCR, TCRdb re-called the RACE reads, giving one row per CDR3 protein. The V and J calls were not made by the authors but by TCRdb's processing. The data show 50,000 to 70,000 distinct CDR3 sequences, roughly a tenth seen once. This receptor was taken from a man in his forties or fifties with alopecia areata. Some clones in this sample may be carry-over from other donors' samples. Material: whole blood, obtained in connection with sensitization to the hapten diphenylcyclopropenone (DPC).

CDR3 DNA sequence: TGCGCCAGCAGTCATGAGGCCAGGGGTGTCTACGAGCAGTACTTC. Translated: CASSHEARGVYEQYF. The rearrangement links TRBV4-1 to TRBJ2-7; D might be TRBD1 (6 bases). The V end lost 6 bases, the J end lost 3 bases, and 18 bases lay between the germline ends. CDR3 length: 15 residues. Per the germline V gene, CDR1 is MGHRA and CDR2 is YSYEKL.